This TCR beta chain emerged from a study of T cell repertoires in cytomegalovirus infection. Across the study: Public TCR beta signatures indicated both CMV infection and matching HLA type. Study observations and caveats: Cumulative frequency (of public TCR beta family members) identified carriers of CMV plus the relevant HLA. CMV-specific TCR beta clonotypes restricted by HLA-C dominated the ex vivo response.

This clonotype was seen a few times. The antigen is unknown. The CDR3 runs 18 residues. Germline values: CDR1 MDHEN, CDR2 SYDVKM. V dropped 3 bases and J dropped 0; count of bases not matched to a gene: 9. Via MiXCR, TCRdb re-called the reads, giving one row per CDR3 protein. The sample includes around 280,000 distinct CDR3 sequences, around 15% of them seen just once. The specimen sequenced was PBMCs. The chain recombines TRBV28 with TRBJ2-7; 12 nucleotides match TRBD2. This receptor was identified in a human donor in good health (CMV status not recorded). Some clones in this sample may be carry-over from other donors' samples. CDR3 in DNA: TGTGCCAGCAGTTTTCTCTCTACTAGCGGGAGGTCCTCCTACGAGCAGTACTTC. Translated: CASSFLSTSGRSSYEQYF.